This entry lists 21 T cell receptor beta chains sequenced from one sample in a study of blood T cells in healthy people across ages. The use of a sample-barcoded 5' primer and a J-beta primer mix characterized a second PCR of 7 to 11 cycles. Using its own MiXCR run on the 5' RACE reads, TCRdb lists one record per CDR3 protein. Of fewer than 1.5 million distinct CDR3 sequences in the sample, about 43% were seen once. Sequencing was done on a sample of blood. The receptor source for this set is a woman aged 18-35 years in good health.

V and J are TRBV7-9 and TRBJ2-2; TRBD2 matches 9 bases. J gave up 6 bases and V 1 base, and 6 bases lay outside the gene matches. In germline, CDR1 is SEHNR, CDR2 FQNEAQ (reference sequence). This CDR3 region has 16 residues. The CDR3 reads CASSLGGTSLPGELFF. The DNA for the CDR3 is TGTGCCAGCAGCTTAGGTGGGACTAGCCTACCCGGGGAGCTGTTTTTT.

The genes are TRBV6-1 and TRBJ2-3, with D perhaps assigned TRBD1 or TRBD2 (5 bases each). Germline CDR1 is MNHNS and CDR2 is SASEGT. Between the trimmed V and J ends, which lost 8 bases and 2 bases, there was a span of 11 bases. The CDR3 extends over 13 amino acids. This CDR3 is CASGGHLTDTQYF. The CDR3 coding sequence is TGTGCCAGCGGAGGACACCTCACAGATACGCAGTATTTT.

The J gene is TRBJ2-7, the V gene TRBV7-2, with 11 bases lining up with TRBD2. Germline lookup yields CDR1 SGHTA and CDR2 FQGNSA. The CDR3 is made up of 15 amino acids. The V gene end was trimmed by 2 bases and the J gene end by 6 bases; junction bases not matched to a gene: 6. The CDR3 reads CASSLRTSGLLEQYF. CDR3 bases: TGTGCCAGCAGCTTAAGGACTAGCGGGCTACTCGAGCAGTACTTC.

The chain is built from TRBV20-1 and TRBJ1-5; D ambiguous. There are 14 residues in the CDR3. CDR1 and CDR2 (germline): DFQATT, SNEGSKA (reference sequence). With 3 bases removed from V and 0 bases from J, the gap between germline ends came to 9 bases. DNA of the CDR3: TGCAGTGCTAGTAAGGCACTTAGCAATCAGCCCCAGCATTTT. Amino acids: CSASKALSNQPQHF.

The V and J genes are TRBV9 and TRBJ1-1; D remains ambiguous. The CDR3 contains 14 residues. CDR1 is SGDLS and CDR2 is YYNGEE in the germline V gene. Trimming left V 3 bases short and J 0 bases short, with 9 bases between. The CDR3 DNA follows: TGTGCCAGCAGCGCGGGAATCATGAACACTGAAGCTTTCTTT. Amino acids: CASSAGIMNTEAFF. The full variable domain, in which reference TRBV9 and TRBJ1-1 provide the parts outside the CDR3, is DSGVTQTPKHLITATGQRVTLRCSPRSGDLSVYWYQQSLDQGLQFLIQYYNGEERAKGNILERFSAQQFPDLHSELNLSSLELGDSALYFCASSAGIMNTEAFFGQGTRLTVV.

This clonotype was seen a handful of times. This sequence joins TRBV7-2 and TRBJ2-7; 7 bases match TRBD2. J was trimmed by 1 base and V by 4 bases; bases with no gene match: 10. CDR1 and CDR2 from the germline V gene are SGHTA and FQGNSA. The CDR3 has 16 amino acids. The CDR3 coding sequence is TGTGCCAGCAGCTACCCGGGACTAAAGCCTTCCTACGAGCAGTACTTC. Translating gives CASSYPGLKPSYEQYF.

The chain recombines TRBV12-3 or TRBV12-4 with TRBJ2-1; tentatively, D is TRBD2 (6 bases). The J call is doubtful: the DNA matches TRBJ2-7 better. CDR3 length equals 15 residues. CDR3 region: CASKAAGSSHNEQYF. DNA for the CDR3: TGTGCCAGCAAAGCCGCCGGGAGCTCCCACAATGAGCAGTACTTC.

This clonotype has a handful of counts. The rearrangement links TRBV7-2 to TRBJ2-7, with D perhaps matching TRBD2 (6 bases). The germline V and J ends were trimmed by 5 bases and 6 bases, with 14 bases remaining between them. The germline V gene has CDR1 SGHTA and CDR2 FQGNSA. CDR3 length: 13 amino acids. The CDR3 protein is CASSIYGGSEQYF. The CDR3 DNA is TGTGCCAGCAGCATATACGGGGGTTCCGAGCAGTACTTC.

V is TRBV9 and J is TRBJ2-5, with TRBD2 matching 11 bases. CDR1 and CDR2 from the germline V gene are SGDLS and YYNGEE. The junction had 2 bases not matched to a gene; V was cut back by 0 bases and J by 4 bases. The CDR3 is 15 residues long. CDR3 loop: CASSVGLAGLETQYF. CDR3 nucleotide sequence: TGTGCCAGCAGCGTAGGACTAGCGGGGTTAGAGACCCAGTACTTC.

Turning to this clonotype: The junction differs from germline at one of its ends, possibly a read error. The chain has TRBV7-2 and TRBJ2-7, with D possibly TRBD2 on 5 matching bases. The V gene's germline CDR1 is SGHTA and CDR2 FQGNSA. This CDR3 region has 11 residues. The CDR3 loop is CASSVAREQYF. CDR3 DNA: TGTGCCAGCAGCGTAGCGCGAGAGCAGTACTTC.

This clonotype was detected only a few times. V usage is TRBV9 and J usage is TRBJ1-4; D not certain. Trimming shortened V by 3 bases and J by 5 bases, and 17 bases separated the two germline ends. The CDR3 is made up of 16 amino acids. Germline CDR1 reads SGDLS; CDR2 reads YYNGEE. The DNA of the CDR3 is TGTGCCAGCAGCGACCCTTCTGAGGGCTCAAATGAAAAACTGTTTTTT. Protein product: CASSDPSEGSNEKLFF.

This clonotype was detected only a few times. V usage is TRBV7-3 and J usage is TRBJ2-5; perhaps TRBD2 as D (6 bases). Trimming pared 5 bases from V and 3 bases from J, leaving 10 bases between. Germline V gives CDR1 SGHTA, CDR2 FQGTGA. The CDR3 is made up of 13 amino acids. The CDR3 coding sequence is TGTGCCAGCAGCCCCGCTAGCGAAGAGACCCAGTACTTC. It specifies CASSPASEETQYF. The variable domain in full, completed from reference TRBV7-3 and TRBJ2-5, reads GAGVSQTPSNKVTEKGKYVELRCDPISGHTALYWYRQSLGQGPEFLIYFQGTGAADDSGLPNDRFFAVRPEGSVSTLKIQRTERGDSAVYLCASSPASEETQYFGPGTRLLVL.

This clonotype has only a few counts. The chain links TRBV6-6 to TRBJ2-7; D perhaps matches TRBD1 (5 bases). V was clipped by 5 bases and J by 4 bases, with 15 bases between them. The CDR3 sequence is 14 residues long. The germline CDR1 and CDR2 sequences are MNHNY and SVGAGI (reference sequence). CDR3 sequence (DNA): TGTGCCAGCAGTAGTCAGGGTATCGGATACGAGCAGTACTTC. It translates to CASSSQGIGYEQYF.

This clonotype appeared a few times. The V and J genes are TRBV28 and TRBJ1-1; tentatively, D is TRBD1 (6 bases). The CDR3 runs to 16 residues. The germline V gene encodes CDR1 MDHEN and CDR2 SYDVKM. Trimming took 4 bases from V and 3 from J, leaving 18 bases between them. The CDR3 region has the DNA TGTGCCAGCAGTTCAAATACAGGGTCGACAGACACTGAAGCTTTCTTT. Translating gives CASSSNTGSTDTEAFF.

A note on this clonotype: A read error may produce the germline difference seen at one junction end. The gene calls are TRBV12-3 or TRBV12-4 and TRBJ1-4; perhaps TRBD1 as D (5 bases). This CDR3 is 14 amino acids long. CDR3 loop: CAGSRGNFNEKLFF. CDR3 in DNA: TGTGCCGGCAGCCGGGGCAACTTCAATGAAAAACTGTTTTTT.

This clonotype was picked up one time. The rearrangement links TRBV3-1 to TRBJ2-1; D ambiguous. This CDR3 is 14 amino acids long. V lost 4 bases to trimming and J lost 5 bases, with 12 bases between them. Germline V gives CDR1 LGHDT, CDR2 YNNKEL (reference sequence). CDR3 region: CASSRVGTDNEQFF. CDR3 DNA sequence: TGTGCCAGCAGCCGAGTGGGCACAGACAATGAGCAGTTCTTC.

CDR3 loop: CASSLDPGASGIQYF. The CDR3 DNA reads as TGCGCCAGCAGCTTGGATCCGGGGGCGAGTGGCATTCAGTACTTC. The chain uses TRBV5-1 and TRBJ2-4; TRBD1 or TRBD2 may be the D gene (6 bases each). The CDR3 is made up of 15 amino acids. Germline V gives CDR1 SGHRS, CDR2 YFSETQ. The germline V and J ends were trimmed by 0 bases and 9 bases, with 16 bases remaining between them.

This clonotype was seen repeatedly, ten times or more. The V call is TRBV29-1, the J call TRBJ2-7; TRBD1 matches at 7 bases. The V gene end was trimmed by 7 bases and the J gene end by 3 bases; junction bases not matched to a gene: 3. CDR3 length: 11 amino acids. Germline values: CDR1 SQVTM, CDR2 ANQGSEA. CDR3 loop: CSAGQDYEQYF. CDR3 DNA: TGCAGCGCCGGACAGGACTACGAGCAGTACTTC.

The chain has TRBV6-2 or TRBV6-3 and TRBJ2-7; tentatively, D is TRBD1 (6 bases). V was clipped by 2 bases and J by 6 bases, with 11 bases between them. The V gene's germline CDR1 is MNHEY and CDR2 SVGEGT. This CDR3 contains 13 residues. In DNA form, the CDR3 reads TGTGCCAGCAGTTACATTAGGACAGCCGAGCAGTACTTC. This translates into CASSYIRTAEQYF.

CDR3 DNA sequence: TGTGCCAGCAGCCGAGACAGGGATGGGGGAGGTCAGCCCCAGCATTTT. It translates to CASSRDRDGGGQPQHF. This chain connects TRBV5-5 to TRBJ1-5; 7 bases align to TRBD1. The CDR3 extends over 16 amino acids. J was trimmed by 6 bases and V by 4 bases; bases with no gene match: 13. Germline V gene sequence: CDR1 SGHKS, CDR2 YYEKEE (reference sequence).

The table lists this clonotype with a few counts. V usage is TRBV12-3 or TRBV12-4 and J usage is TRBJ1-2, with D uncertain. The CDR3 is 12 amino acids. V was pared by 5 bases and J by 7 bases, with 11 bases between. The CDR3 DNA reads as TGTGCCAGCAGTCCTAACTTGGGTGGCTACACCTTC. This translates into CASSPNLGGYTF.